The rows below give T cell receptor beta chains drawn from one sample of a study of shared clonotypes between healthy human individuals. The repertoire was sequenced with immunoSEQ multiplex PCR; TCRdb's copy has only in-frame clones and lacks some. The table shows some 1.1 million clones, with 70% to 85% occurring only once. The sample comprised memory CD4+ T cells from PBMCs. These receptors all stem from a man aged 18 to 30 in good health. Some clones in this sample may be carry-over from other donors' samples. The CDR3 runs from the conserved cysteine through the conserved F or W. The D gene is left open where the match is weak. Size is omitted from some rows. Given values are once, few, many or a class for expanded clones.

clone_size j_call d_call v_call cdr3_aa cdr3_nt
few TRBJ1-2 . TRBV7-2 CASSIQPSYGYTF TGTGCCAGCAGTATTCAACCCAGCTATGGCTACACCTTC
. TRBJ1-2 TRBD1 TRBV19 CASRETGRTGYGYTF TGTGCCAGTAGAGAGACCGGGCGGACAGGCTATGGCTACACCTTC
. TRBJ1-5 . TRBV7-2 CASSLTDSNQPQHF TGTGCCAGCAGCTTGACAGATAGCAATCAGCCCCAGCATTTT
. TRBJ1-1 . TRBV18 CASSPPGQKNTEAFF TGTGCCAGCTCACCACCGGGACAAAAGAACACTGAAGCTTTCTTT
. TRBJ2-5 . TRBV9 CASSVAGGWEETQYF TGTGCCAGCAGCGTAGCTGGGGGGTGGGAAGAGACCCAGTACTTC
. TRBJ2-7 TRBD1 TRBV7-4 CASSLAVRTGGLGSYEQYF TGTGCCAGCAGCTTAGCGGTGAGAACAGGGGGACTGGGGTCCTACGAGCAGTACTTC
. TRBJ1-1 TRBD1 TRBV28 CASSTLAGQANTEAFF TGTGCCAGCAGTACGCTCGCGGGACAGGCGAACACTGAAGCTTTCTTT
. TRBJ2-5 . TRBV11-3 CASSHGQSQETQYF TGTGCCAGCAGCCACGGACAGAGTCAAGAGACCCAGTACTTC
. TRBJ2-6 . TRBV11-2 CASSFWNREVFGANVLTF TGTGCCAGCAGCTTTTGGAACAGGGAGGTATTTGGGGCCAACGTCCTGACTTTC
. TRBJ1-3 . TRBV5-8 CASVLPRPSGNTIYF TGTGCCAGCGTCCTTCCCAGGCCCTCTGGAAACACCATATATTTT
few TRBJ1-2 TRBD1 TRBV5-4 CASSKDRFNYGYTF TGTGCCAGCAGCAAGGACAGGTTCAACTATGGCTACACCTTC
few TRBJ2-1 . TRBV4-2 CASSQDRGSYNEQFF TGTGCCAGCAGCCAAGATAGGGGCTCCTACAATGAGCAGTTCTTC
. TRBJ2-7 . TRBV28 CASSFGEYEQYF TGTGCCAGCAGTTTCGGAGAGTACGAGCAGTACTTC
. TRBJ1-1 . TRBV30 CAWTPGGGAFF TGTGCCTGGACCCCTGGGGGAGGGGCTTTCTTT
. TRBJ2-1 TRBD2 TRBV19 CASSIVAGGGNEQFF TGTGCCAGTAGTATAGTCGCGGGAGGGGGCAATGAGCAGTTCTTC
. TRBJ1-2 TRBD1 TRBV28 CASNVGTGGGYTF TGTGCCAGCAACGTTGGGACAGGGGGTGGCTACACCTTC
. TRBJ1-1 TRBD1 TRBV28 CASSLGQGTPVREAFF TGTGCCAGCAGTTTGGGACAGGGAACTCCCGTTCGAGAAGCTTTCTTT
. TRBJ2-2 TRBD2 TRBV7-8 CANRLAANTGELFF TGTGCCAACCGTCTAGCGGCGAACACCGGGGAGCTGTTTTTT
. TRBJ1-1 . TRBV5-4 CASRAGDPDTEAFF TGTGCCAGCAGGGCAGGGGATCCGGACACTGAAGCTTTCTTT
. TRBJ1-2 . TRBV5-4 CASSLPQQPRGYTF TGTGCCAGCAGCTTACCCCAACAGCCGCGAGGCTACACCTTC
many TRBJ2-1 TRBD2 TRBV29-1 CSALAGVSYNEQFF TGCAGCGCTTTAGCGGGAGTCTCCTACAATGAGCAGTTCTTC
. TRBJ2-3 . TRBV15 CATSASGTSTDTQYF TGTGCCACCAGCGCAAGCGGTACCAGCACAGATACGCAGTATTTT
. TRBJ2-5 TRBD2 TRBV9 CASSSLGLAGGAQYF TGTGCCAGCAGCTCCCTAGGACTAGCGGGAGGGGCCCAGTACTTC
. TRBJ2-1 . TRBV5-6 CASSWGKHEQFF TGTGCCAGCAGCTGGGGCAAGCATGAGCAGTTCTTC
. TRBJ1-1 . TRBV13 CASSTIKSTLNTEAFF TGTGCCAGCAGCACGATCAAATCGACGTTGAACACTGAAGCTTTCTTT
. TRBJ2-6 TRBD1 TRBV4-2 CASSPRQGAAGANVLTF TGTGCCAGCAGCCCCCGCCAGGGGGCGGCTGGGGCCAACGTCCTGACTTTC
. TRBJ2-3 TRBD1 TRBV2 CATNRGRWTDTQYF TGTGCCACGAACAGGGGGCGATGGACAGATACGCAGTATTTT
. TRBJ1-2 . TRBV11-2 CASSMRVGTFSPGNYGYTF TGTGCCAGCAGCATGCGGGTGGGGACATTCTCACCGGGGAACTATGGCTACACCTTC
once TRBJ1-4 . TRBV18 CASSPLHRVFEKLFF TGTGCCAGCTCACCACTCCACAGGGTATTTGAAAAACTGTTTTTT
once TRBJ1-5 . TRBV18 CASSPQGGNSNQPQHF TGTGCCAGCTCACCCCAGGGAGGAAACAGCAATCAGCCCCAGCATTTT
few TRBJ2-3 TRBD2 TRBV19 CASQTGLAGEEYF TGTGCCAGTCAAACGGGACTAGCGGGAGAGGAGTATTTT
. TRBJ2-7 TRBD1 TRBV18 CASSPPSGQGAEQYF TGTGCCAGCTCACCACCGTCTGGACAGGGGGCCGAGCAGTACTTC
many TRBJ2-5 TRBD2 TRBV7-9 CASSFGGEGTQYF TGTGCCAGCAGCTTCGGCGGGGAGGGGACCCAGTACTTC
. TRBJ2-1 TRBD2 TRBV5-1 CASGKLRESYNEQFF TGCGCCAGCGGAAAATTGCGGGAGTCCTACAATGAGCAGTTCTTC
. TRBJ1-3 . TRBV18 CASSPRRGDRTGNTIYF TGTGCCAGCTCACCGCGCCGGGGAGATCGAACTGGAAACACCATATATTTT
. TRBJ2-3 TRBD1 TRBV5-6 CASSIGTGGGDTQYF TGTGCCAGCAGCATCGGGACAGGGGGTGGGGATACGCAGTATTTT
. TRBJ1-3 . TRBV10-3 CATNGRDSGNTIYF TGTGCCACCAATGGACGGGATTCTGGAAACACCATATATTTT
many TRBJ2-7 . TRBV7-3 CASSLGPIYEQYF TGTGCCAGCAGCTTAGGCCCTATCTACGAGCAGTACTTC
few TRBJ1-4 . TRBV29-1 CSVKLTLGNEKLFF TGCAGCGTTAAACTCACGTTAGGTAATGAAAAACTGTTTTTT
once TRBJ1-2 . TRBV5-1 CASSLGLSGGYTF TGTGCCAGCAGCCTGGGCCTGAGTGGTGGCTACACCTTC
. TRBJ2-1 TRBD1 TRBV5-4 CASSRDRVYNEQFF TGTGCCAGCAGCCGGGACAGGGTCTACAATGAGCAGTTCTTC
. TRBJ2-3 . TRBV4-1 CASSQQGLGTDTQYF TGCGCCAGCAGCCAACAAGGACTGGGTACAGATACGCAGTATTTT
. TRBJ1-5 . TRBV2 CASSLRGLGNQPQHF TGTGCCAGCAGTTTACGGGGGTTGGGCAATCAGCCCCAGCATTTT
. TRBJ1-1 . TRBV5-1 CASSRGRDLEAFF TGCGCCAGCAGCCGTGGACGGGACCTTGAAGCTTTCTTT
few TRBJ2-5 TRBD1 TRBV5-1 CASSGQGQETQYF TGCGCCAGCAGCGGACAGGGACAAGAGACCCAGTACTTC
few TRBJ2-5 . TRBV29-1 CSVVNTAGVEEQYF TGCAGCGTTGTAAATACGGCAGGGGTGGAAGAGCAGTACTTC
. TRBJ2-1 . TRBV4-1 CASSQDIRPLVPDNEQFF TGCGCCAGCAGCCAAGATATTCGGCCCCTAGTACCGGACAATGAGCAGTTCTTC
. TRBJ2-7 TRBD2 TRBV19 CASSTRLAGGPYEQYF TGTGCCAGTAGTACCAGACTAGCGGGAGGGCCCTACGAGCAGTACTTC
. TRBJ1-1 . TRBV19 CASSIFLDPESKAFF TGTGCCAGTAGTATCTTCTTGGATCCGGAATCGAAGGCTTTCTTT
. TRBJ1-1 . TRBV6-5 CASSYSPTGNTEAFF TGTGCCAGCAGTTACTCGCCGACAGGGAACACTGAAGCTTTCTTT
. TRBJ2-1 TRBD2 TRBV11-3 CASSLKGGCSGINEQFF TGTGCCAGCAGCTTAAAAGGGGGGTGTAGCGGGATCAATGAGCAGTTCTTC
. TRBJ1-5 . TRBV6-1 CASSDIQPQHF TGTGCCAGCAGCGATATTCAGCCCCAGCATTTT